The 31 T cell receptor beta chains in this list originate from one sample, sequenced in a study of response to subunit inactivated influenza vaccine. TCRdb passed the RT-PCR reads through MiXCR, listing each CDR3 protein once. This sample has about 480,000 distinct CDR3 sequences, with about 25% found just once. This sample comprised CD4+ T cells sorted from PBMCs, obtained less than 6 days after vaccination. These receptors were collected from a man aged 45 to 65 who received an inactivated influenza vaccine.

The chain combines TRBV20-1 with TRBJ1-5; no reliable D call. CDR3 length: 14 amino acids. The germline CDR1 and CDR2 sequences are DFQATT and SNEGSKA (reference sequence). Deletions cut 4 bases from V and 2 bases from J, with 12 bases between. CDR3 DNA sequence: TGCAGTGCTATCACACCAACGGGCAATCAGCCCCAGCATTTT. Protein: CSAITPTGNQPQHF.

The rearrangement uses TRBV7-1 and TRBJ2-6; 8 nucleotides align to TRBD2. TRBV7-1 is labeled an ORF, and its function is uncertain. The CDR3 contains 22 residues. The V gene end was trimmed by 2 bases and the J gene end by 3 bases; junction bases not matched to a gene: 21. CDR3 in amino acids: CASSSPIKPGLDKDGGANVLTF. The DNA for the CDR3 is TGTGCCAGCAGCTCACCCATAAAACCGGGACTAGATAAAGATGGTGGGGCCAACGTCCTGACTTTC.

The rearrangement links TRBV12-3 or TRBV12-4 to TRBJ2-3; perhaps TRBD1 as D (5 bases). This CDR3 is 14 amino acids long. Trimming took off 7 bases at V and 0 bases at J, with 11 bases between the two ends. In DNA form, the CDR3 reads TGTGCCAGCACCGCGGACACTAGCACAGATACGCAGTATTTT. Protein: CASTADTSTDTQYF.

Many counts were recorded for this clonotype. V and J are TRBV7-2 and TRBJ2-2, with 11 positions matching TRBD1. With V trimmed by 5 bases and J by 7 bases, 6 bases remained unmatched. This CDR3 is built from 15 residues. CDR1 is SGHTA and CDR2 is FQGNSA in the germline V gene. CDR3 protein: CASSLGTGGRGELFF. The CDR3 nucleotides are TGTGCCAGCAGCCTAGGGACAGGGGGACGCGGGGAGCTGTTTTTT.

The CDR3 DNA is TGTGCCAGCTCACCGTCGCTGGGGAACACTGAAGCTTTCTTT. It yields the protein CASSPSLGNTEAFF. The V gene is TRBV18, the J gene TRBJ1-1; D is ambiguous. Germline V gene sequence: CDR1 KGHSH, CDR2 LQKENI. The CDR3 loop spans 14 amino acids. Trimming pared 3 bases from V and 1 base from J, leaving 9 bases between.

The table lists this clonotype with a few counts. The chain recombines TRBV27 with TRBJ2-2; D is perhaps TRBD2 (5 bases). CDR1 and CDR2 from the germline V gene are MNHEY and SMNVEV (reference sequence). V lost 2 bases and J lost 5, with 18 bases in between. The CDR3 runs to 17 residues. The CDR3 nucleotides read TGTGCCAGCAGTTTACGGAGGCAGCCCCTAAGGACCGGGGAGCTGTTTTTT. This encodes CASSLRRQPLRTGELFF.

This chain joins TRBV20-1 and TRBJ2-1; D ambiguous. V lost 1 base, J lost 6 bases, and 7 bases lay in between. CDR1 is DFQATT, CDR2 SNEGSKA, per germline (reference sequence). The CDR3 contains 12 residues. The CDR3 DNA is TGCAGTGCTAGAGTGGATATCAATGAGCAGTTCTTC. This gives the protein CSARVDINEQFF.

This clonotype was observed many times. The genes are TRBV7-2 and TRBJ2-3; D perhaps matches TRBD2 (5 bases). The germline CDR1 and CDR2 sequences are SGHTA and FQGNSA. Trimming shortened V by 0 bases and J by 2 bases, and 12 bases separated the two germline ends. The CDR3 runs 16 residues. CDR3: CASSLAGAGFTDTQYF. CDR3 DNA sequence: TGTGCCAGCAGCTTAGCTGGTGCGGGTTTCACAGATACGCAGTATTTT.

The chain recombines TRBV5-1 with TRBJ2-1; either TRBD1 or TRBD2 may supply D (5 bases each). Between the trimmed V and J ends, which lost 4 bases and 0 bases, there was a span of 11 bases. CDR1 SGHRS and CDR2 YFSETQ come from the germline V gene. This CDR3 is built from 15 residues. The CDR3 sequence: CASSNRGASYNEQFF. CDR3 DNA: TGCGCCAGCAGCAACCGAGGGGCCTCCTACAATGAGCAGTTCTTC.

This sequence joins TRBV12-3 or TRBV12-4 and TRBJ1-1; a weak D match, TRBD1 (5 bases). Trimming took off 1 base at V and 14 bases at J, with 11 bases between the two ends. The CDR3 totals 11 residues. The CDR3 region is CASSLGGYPFF. CDR3 DNA: TGTGCCAGCAGTTTAGGGGGGTATCCATTCTTT.

This chain connects TRBV5-1 to TRBJ2-7; 8 nucleotides match TRBD1. Trimming cost V 3 bases and J 5 bases; bases outside gene matches: 7. The CDR3 covers 14 residues. From germline, CDR1 is SGHRS and CDR2 YFSETQ. The DNA for the CDR3 is TGCGCCAGCAGCTCAGGTTGGACAGGGAACGAGCAGTACTTC. As protein: CASSSGWTGNEQYF.

The chain couples TRBV9 to TRBJ1-1; D is ambiguous. CDR3 length equals 14 residues. Germline V gives CDR1 SGDLS, CDR2 YYNGEE. V lost 0 bases to trimming and J lost 10 bases, with 16 bases between them. CDR3 sequence reads: CASSVGVMGEGAFF. As DNA, the CDR3 is TGTGCCAGCAGCGTAGGTGTCATGGGCGAGGGAGCTTTCTTT.

The chain combines TRBV4-1 with TRBJ2-1; 10 nucleotides agree with TRBD2. The CDR3 has 20 amino acids. Germline CDR1 reads MGHRA; CDR2 reads YSYEKL. V lost 2 bases, J lost 2 bases, and 15 bases stayed unmatched. The CDR3 DNA sequence: TGCGCCAGCAGCCAAAAGGGGCTAGCGGGGGACCCTGAGACCTACAATGAGCAGTTCTTC. Residues: CASSQKGLAGDPETYNEQFF.

The chain combines TRBV5-5 with TRBJ2-7; D is uncertain. Germline lookup yields CDR1 SGHKS and CDR2 YYEKEE (reference sequence). Trimming shortened V by 0 bases and J by 4 bases, and 11 bases separated the two germline ends. The CDR3 has 14 residues. CDR3 DNA sequence: TGTGCCAGCAGCTTGGACCTTGGGCGGTACGAGCAGTACTTC. Amino acids: CASSLDLGRYEQYF. The whole variable domain, filled in from reference TRBV5-5 and TRBJ2-7, reads DAGVTQSPTHLIKTRGQQVTLRCSPISGHKSVSWYQQVLGQGPQFIFQYYEKEERGRGNFPDRFSARQFPNYSSELNVNALLLGDSALYLCASSLDLGRYEQYFGPGTRLTVT.

The chain couples TRBV11-1 to TRBJ2-1, with 12 bases identical to TRBD2. The V segment lost 3 bases and the J segment 5 bases; nucleotides outside the gene matches: 17. This CDR3 has 20 amino acids. Germline V lookup: CDR1 SGHAT, CDR2 FQDESV (reference sequence). The CDR3 sequence: CASSLRTGRTGLAGNNEQFF. The CDR3 bases are TGTGCCAGCAGCTTGAGGACAGGGCGCACCGGACTAGCGGGAAACAATGAGCAGTTCTTC. Full variable domain (rest looked up from reference TRBV11-1 and TRBJ2-1): EAEVAQSPRYKITEKSQAVAFWCDPISGHATLYWYRQILGQGPELLVQFQDESVVDDSQLPKDRFSAERLKGVDSTLKIQPAELGDSAMYLCASSLRTGRTGLAGNNEQFFGPGTRLTVL.

This clonotype occurred a few times. V is TRBV6-5 and J is TRBJ1-1; D remains ambiguous. The V end lost 0 bases, the J end lost 2 bases, and 7 bases lay between the germline ends. Germline V CDR1 and CDR2: MNHEY, SVGAGI. The CDR3 has 14 amino acids. The CDR3: CASSYSERNTEAFF. DNA of the CDR3: TGTGCCAGCAGTTACTCCGAGAGAAACACTGAAGCTTTCTTT.

The chain employs TRBV5-1 and TRBJ2-3, with D perhaps TRBD2 (6 bases). Germline V gene lookup returns CDR1 SGHRS and CDR2 YFSETQ. V dropped 5 bases and J dropped 1 base, with 11 bases sitting between them. This CDR3 has 14 amino acids. In nucleotides, the CDR3 is TGCGCCAGCAGGGAGGGGCCAGGCACAGATACGCAGTATTTT. Protein sequence: CASREGPGTDTQYF. The full variable domain, its missing parts supplied by reference TRBV5-1 and TRBJ2-3, is KAGVTQTPRYLIKTRGQQVTLSCSPISGHRSVSWYQQTPGQGLQFLFEYFSETQRNKGNFPGRFSGRQFSNSRSEMNVSTLELGDSALYLCASREGPGTDTQYFGPGTRLTVL.

This clonotype showed up just a few times. Compared with germline, one end of the junction differs, possibly owing to a read error. For the CDR3, the DNA is TGCGCCAGCAGCCAAGGACTAGCGGGGAGCCTTCGGTTC. Translated: CASSQGLAGSLRF. The genes are TRBV4-3 and TRBJ2-7, with 11 bases identical to TRBD2. From germline, CDR1 is LGHNA and CDR2 YSLEER. This CDR3 spans 13 amino acids.

This clonotype was seen a single time. The V call is TRBV7-2, the J call TRBJ2-7, with D tentatively TRBD2 (6 bases). V lost 2 bases and J lost 7, with 18 bases in between. This CDR3 has 15 amino acids. Germline-derived CDR1 and CDR2 are SGHTA and FQGNSA. The CDR3 here is CASSLPGLERLEQYF. The CDR3 region has the DNA TGTGCCAGCAGCTTACCGGGACTGGAACGATTAGAGCAGTACTTC.

In its sample, this clonotype was seen a few times. The chain has TRBV24-1 and TRBJ2-2; D is perhaps TRBD1 or TRBD2 (5 bases each). The CDR3 is made up of 14 amino acids. Trimming stripped 8 bases from V and 3 bases from J, with 12 bases between. Germline V gene data show CDR1 as KGHDR and CDR2 as SFDVKD. The CDR3 DNA follows: TGTGCCACCACGAGGGACGGACACACCGGGGAGCTGTTTTTT. This sequence encodes CATTRDGHTGELFF.

This clonotype was counted a single time. The chain combines TRBV20-1 with TRBJ2-5; TRBD2 matches at 9 bases. The germline gives CDR1 DFQATT, CDR2 SNEGSKA (reference sequence). This CDR3 has 16 residues. V gave up 3 bases and J gave up 5 bases; unmatched junction bases: 13. The CDR3 is CSARGAGGRNRETQYF. CDR3 in DNA: TGCAGTGCTAGGGGAGCGGGAGGACGAAATAGGGAGACCCAGTACTTC.

The chain combines TRBV5-1 with TRBJ2-7; possibly TRBD1 or TRBD2 for D (6 bases each). Trimming removed 4 bases from V and 2 bases from J, with 25 bases in between. Germline V lookup: CDR1 SGHRS, CDR2 YFSETQ. The CDR3 loop spans 18 amino acids. In nucleotides, the CDR3 is TGCGCCAGCAGCCCGAGAACCCCCCGAGGGGGGCCAACCTACGAGCAGTACTTC. Translating it yields CASSPRTPRGGPTYEQYF.

This clonotype was detected a few times. V and J are TRBV5-1 and TRBJ2-5; TRBD1 or TRBD2 may be the D gene (5 bases each). From germline, CDR1 is SGHRS and CDR2 YFSETQ. Trimming removed 2 bases from V and 4 bases from J, with 15 bases in between. The CDR3 is made up of 15 amino acids. The CDR3 loop is CASSFRDDEGETQYF. As DNA, the CDR3 is TGCGCCAGCAGCTTCCGGGACGATGAAGGAGAGACCCAGTACTTC.

V and J are TRBV20-1 and TRBJ2-1; 10 positions agree with TRBD2. Germline V gene data show CDR1 as DFQATT and CDR2 as SNEGSKA (reference sequence). V lost 5 bases to trimming and J lost 4 bases; unmatched junction nucleotides: 5. CDR3 length: 14 residues. CDR3 amino acids: CSASRTSGYNEQFF. The CDR3 DNA reads as TGCAGTGCTTCCCGGACTAGCGGTTACAATGAGCAGTTCTTC.

The chain is built from TRBV10-3 and TRBJ2-1; D gene uncertain. Trimming took off 4 bases at V and 7 bases at J, with 14 bases between the two ends. The CDR3 totals 14 residues. The germline CDR1 and CDR2 sequences are ENHRY and SYGVKD. CDR3 bases: TGTGCCATCAGTGGGCCCGGCCGGGCGAATGAGCAGTTCTTC. Amino acids: CAISGPGRANEQFF.

The chain uses TRBV20-1 and TRBJ2-7, with D possibly TRBD2 on 5 matching bases. The germline V gene encodes CDR1 DFQATT and CDR2 SNEGSKA (reference sequence). Between the trimmed V and J ends, which lost 6 bases and 5 bases, there was a span of 17 bases. The CDR3 extends over 13 amino acids. CDR3 bases: TGCAGTGCCCGCAATATTTTGAGGGACGAGCAGTACTTC. Its translation: CSARNILRDEQYF.

This clonotype was counted between two and nine times. This sequence joins TRBV7-8 and TRBJ1-4; 8 bases are a match to TRBD1. Germline trimming cut 2 bases from V and 8 bases from J; bases unmatched to any gene: 7. The CDR3 sequence is 15 residues long. From germline, CDR1 is SGHVS and CDR2 FQNEAQ. CDR3 sequence reads: CASSLFWTGNEKLFF. The CDR3 DNA reads as TGTGCCAGCAGCTTATTTTGGACAGGGAACGAAAAACTGTTTTTT.

J is TRBJ1-2 and V is TRBV6-1, with 9 bases matching TRBD1. The CDR3 covers 13 residues. The V gene end was trimmed by 6 bases and the J gene end by 5 bases; junction bases not matched to a gene: 4. CDR1 is MNHNS, CDR2 SASEGT, per germline. The CDR3 spells CASRDRGPYGYTF. CDR3 sequence (DNA): TGTGCCAGCAGGGACAGGGGCCCTTATGGCTACACCTTC.

This clonotype has just a few counts. V gene TRBV4-3 combines with J gene TRBJ2-1; 9 bases agree with TRBD2. With V trimmed by 0 bases and J by 4 bases, 4 bases remained unmatched. Germline CDR1 and CDR2: LGHNA and YSLEER. The CDR3 runs 16 residues. DNA for the CDR3: TGCGCCAGCAGCCAAGAGGGACTAGCCCTATACAATGAGCAGTTCTTC. Translating gives CASSQEGLALYNEQFF.

This rearrangement joins TRBV18 to TRBJ2-2; the match to TRBD2 covers 7 bases. The CDR3 totals 17 residues. CDR1 is KGHSH and CDR2 is LQKENI in the germline V gene. The J segment lost 4 bases and the V segment lost 3 bases, leaving 11 bases of the junction unmatched. The chain's CDR3 is CASSPLAPGGGTGELFF. CDR3 bases: TGTGCCAGCTCACCCCTCGCGCCGGGGGGAGGCACCGGGGAGCTGTTTTTT.

This clonotype was found many times. The rearrangement joins TRBV6-5 to TRBJ2-1; 11 positions agree with TRBD2. V lost 2 bases and J lost 0; bases outside the gene matches: 6. CDR1 and CDR2 from the germline V gene are MNHEY and SVGAGI. The CDR3 runs 18 residues. For the CDR3, the DNA is TGTGCCAGCAGTTACCGGACTAGCGGGCCGCGCTCCTACAATGAGCAGTTCTTC. It translates to CASSYRTSGPRSYNEQFF.